The present entry profiles one TCR beta chain with its context. Its antigen remains undetermined. Base-call qualities are not available, and no considerably larger clone is one nucleotide away. This sample is drawn from a study of blood T cell repertoires in COVID-19 (dated by TCRdb to 2019 to 2021). Study-level background: Collaborator samples came from the United States, Italy and Spain and covered acute and convalescent phases of COVID-19. The samples were drawn from the first 160 participants of the ongoing ImmuneRACE study and from some 1,300 subjects provided by 6 global collaborators. Subjects who had been exposed to COVID-19, were actively infected with it, or had recovered from it provided the deeply sampled blood TCRbeta repertoires that made up the dataset. Nearly every sample came with metadata listing a de-identified subject ID, COVID-19 status, age in years and sex. The prospective study material was composed of cDNA or gDNA derived from T cells, B-cell-depleted T cells, or PBMCs. The repertoires were released in a freely available public database meant as a resource for research on the immune response to SARS-CoV-2. Where available, HLA class I and class II types were obtained from metadata supplied by the sample provider rather than from assay-based typing.

Participants in the prospective study were enrolled through a virtual design, were aged roughly 18 to 100 years, and lived in approximately 24 United States geographic areas. To assign participants to cohorts, the prospective study relied on clinical history that participants themselves reported in a screening survey and a study questionnaire. For ImmuneRACE Cohort 3, a participant was defined as recovered based on two consecutive negative NP/OP PCR tests, clearance by a healthcare professional, or resolution of symptoms. In the prospective study, whole blood, serum and a nasopharyngeal or oropharyngeal swab were collected from each participant by mobile phlebotomists. Additional blood draws and questionnaires over an approximately two-month period could optionally be provided by prospective study participants. Blood samples from the prospective study were shipped frozen or at room temperature prior to DNA extraction.

The immunoSEQ Assay, a bias-controlled multiplex PCR, was used to amplify TCRbeta CDR3 regions from genomic DNA. On the study's bioinformatics: Nucleated cell counts per sample were estimated from amplification of reference gene primers within the assay. To quantify the absolute abundance of each unique TCRbeta CDR3 rearrangement, sequence reads were collapsed and filtered. Productive Simpson clonality was computed per sample as the square root of Simpson's diversity index over productive rearrangements. Sourced from immuneACCESS, this table was stored by TCRdb with only in-frame sequences that have V and J called. A share of the clones is absent; for the studies checked, an unresolved V gene accounts for under half, and the remainder has no known explanation. The D gene and trimming were derived from the DNA, and the V and J assignments and clone size from that table. The sample includes around 200,000 clones, with around 85% observed a single time. The ten largest make up around 19% of the sample.

General findings and caveats noted by the study authors: The amount of clinical and demographic metadata varied by source and participant and was provided uncurated.

Reading from cysteine to phenylalanine, the CDR3 counts 16 amino acids. Kept here is only the CDR3 DNA, which spans 48 bases and is read in frame from base 1. Reading the germline V gene gives CDR1 SQVTM and CDR2 ANQGSEA. The germline ends are 20 bases apart after V is trimmed by 5 bases and J by 0 bases. Sequencing was performed on PBMCs or T cells enriched from blood (not recorded which). The chain joins TRBV29-1 to TRBJ2-7; TRBD2 could be the D gene, as 7 bases match. This clonotype originated in a man in his forties who had recovered from COVID-19. The CDR3 here reads CSVQGGRESLSYEQYF. The sequence in DNA is TGCAGCGTTCAAGGGGGGCGGGAGTCCCTCTCCTACGAGCAGTACTTC.